This T cell receptor beta chain was captured in a study of PD-1 blockade in classical Hodgkin lymphoma. The CDR3 is 12 amino acids. V was shortened by 6 bases and J by 1 base, with 3 bases between the two germline ends. CDR1 is ENHRY and CDR2 is SYGVKD in the germline V gene. The method was immunoSEQ multiplex PCR; TCRdb's version includes in-frame clones alone and lacks a portion of them. Of more than 45,000 clones in the sample, under 95% were seen once. After autologous stem cell transplantation all patients relapsed, and prior brentuximab vedotin exposure differed between cohorts. The clonotype was recovered from a human donor with classical Hodgkin lymphoma. The sequencing used peripheral blood mononuclear cells (PBMCs), collected before the second cycle of nivolumab. The chain joins TRBV10-3 to TRBJ2-2; D unclear. For the CDR3, the DNA is TGTGCCATCAGCCAGAACACCGGGGAGCTGTTTTTT. This codes for CAISQNTGELFF.